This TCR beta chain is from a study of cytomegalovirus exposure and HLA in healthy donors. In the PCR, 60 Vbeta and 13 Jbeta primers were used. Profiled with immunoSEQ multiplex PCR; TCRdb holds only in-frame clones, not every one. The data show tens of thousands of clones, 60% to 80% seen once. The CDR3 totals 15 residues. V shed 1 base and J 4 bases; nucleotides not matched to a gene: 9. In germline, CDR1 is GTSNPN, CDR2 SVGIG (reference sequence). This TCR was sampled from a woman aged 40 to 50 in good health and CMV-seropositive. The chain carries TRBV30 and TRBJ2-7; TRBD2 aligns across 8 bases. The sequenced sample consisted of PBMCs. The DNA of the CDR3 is TGTGCCTGGAGTGCGACGGGAGGGGTGAGTTACGAGCAGTACTTC. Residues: CAWSATGGVSYEQYF.